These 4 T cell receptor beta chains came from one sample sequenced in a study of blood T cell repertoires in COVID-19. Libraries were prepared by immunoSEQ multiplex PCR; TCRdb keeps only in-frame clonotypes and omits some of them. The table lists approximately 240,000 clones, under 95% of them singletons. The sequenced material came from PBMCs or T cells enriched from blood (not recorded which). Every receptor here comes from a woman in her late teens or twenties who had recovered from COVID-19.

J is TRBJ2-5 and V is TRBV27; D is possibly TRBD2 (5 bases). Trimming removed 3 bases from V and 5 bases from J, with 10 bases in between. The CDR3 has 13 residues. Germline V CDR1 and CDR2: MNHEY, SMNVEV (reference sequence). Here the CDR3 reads CASSFGERETQYF. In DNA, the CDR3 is TGTGCCAGCAGTTTCGGGGAGAGGGAGACCCAGTACTTC.

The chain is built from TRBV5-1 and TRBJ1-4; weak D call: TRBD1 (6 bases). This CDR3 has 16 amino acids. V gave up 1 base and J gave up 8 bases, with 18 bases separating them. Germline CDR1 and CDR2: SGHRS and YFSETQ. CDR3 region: CASSLWTGGAMEKLFF. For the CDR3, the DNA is TGCGCCAGCAGCTTGTGGACGGGGGGGGCGATGGAAAAACTGTTTTTT.

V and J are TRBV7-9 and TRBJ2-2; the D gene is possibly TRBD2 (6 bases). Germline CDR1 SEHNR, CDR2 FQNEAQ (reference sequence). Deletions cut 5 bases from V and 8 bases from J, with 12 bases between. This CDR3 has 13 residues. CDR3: CASSPHGGGELFF. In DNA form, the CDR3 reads TGTGCCAGCAGCCCACACGGGGGTGGGGAGCTGTTTTTT.

CDR3 nucleotides: TGTGCCAGCAGTATAGCGATTAGAGATACGCAGTATTTT. This gives the protein CASSIAIRDTQYF. The rearrangement uses TRBV27 and TRBJ2-3, with D tentatively TRBD2 (5 bases). V was cut by 5 bases and J by 5 bases, with 11 bases left in between. CDR3 length: 13 residues. In germline, CDR1 is MNHEY, CDR2 SMNVEV (reference sequence).